This TCR beta chain was captured in a study of blood T cell repertoires in COVID-19. Across the study: There were acute and convalescent COVID-19 samples, and they came from the United States, Italy and Spain.

As to this clone: Different DNA sequences within this sample yield the same CDR3.

Original processing notes: Nucleated cell counts were estimated from reference gene primer amplification. TCRdb keeps only in-frame clones here, not all; method: immunoSEQ multiplex PCR. That table supplies the V and J calls and clone size; D and trimming were determined from the DNA. Here the sample spans 130,000 to 150,000 clones, about four fifths being singletons. This TCR derives from an older man who had recovered from COVID-19. The sample was peripheral blood.

CDR3 amino acids: CASSVALGASYEQYF. Written as DNA, the CDR3 is TGTGCCAGCAGCGTAGCTTTGGGGGCTTCCTACGAGCAGTACTTC. The J gene is TRBJ2-7, the V gene TRBV9, with D perhaps TRBD1 (6 bases). CDR3 length: 15 residues. The V gene's germline CDR1 is SGDLS and CDR2 YYNGEE. The V end was cut by 0 bases, the J end by 1 base, with 11 bases between.